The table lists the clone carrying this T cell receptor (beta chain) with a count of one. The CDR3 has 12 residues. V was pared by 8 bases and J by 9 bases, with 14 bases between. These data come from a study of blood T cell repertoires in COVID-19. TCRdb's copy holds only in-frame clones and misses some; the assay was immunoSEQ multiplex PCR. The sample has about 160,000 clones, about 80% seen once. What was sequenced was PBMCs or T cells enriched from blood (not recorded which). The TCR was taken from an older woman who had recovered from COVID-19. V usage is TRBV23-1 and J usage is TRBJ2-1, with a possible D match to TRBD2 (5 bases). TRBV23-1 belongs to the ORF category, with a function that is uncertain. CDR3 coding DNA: TGCGCCAGCCGAACAACTAGTCTTGAGCAGTTCTTC. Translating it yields CASRTTSLEQFF.